This T cell receptor beta chain is drawn from a study of blood T cell repertoires in COVID-19. The germline V gene has CDR1 GTSNPN and CDR2 SVGIG (reference sequence). Trimming took off 0 bases at V and 4 bases at J, with 9 bases between the two ends. The CDR3 spans 13 residues. The protocol was immunoSEQ multiplex PCR, while the TCRdb copy is restricted to in-frame clones and leaves out a portion. The profile covers under 200,000 clones, with roughly 82% appearing a single time and around 5% taken by the ten largest. This sequence originates from a man aged 35-49 years with acute COVID-19. Sequenced: PBMCs or T cells enriched from blood (not recorded which). This rearrangement joins TRBV30 to TRBJ1-2, with unresolved D. The CDR3 nucleotides read TGTGCCTGGAGTGTCTGGAGCTCCTATGGCTACACCTTC. Amino acids: CAWSVWSSYGYTF.